One sample yielded the 24 T cell receptor beta chains listed below, sequenced in a study of identifying expanded T cells in peripheral blood. Assay used: immunoSEQ multiplex PCR; TCRdb lists only in-frame clones, some missing. The sample lists approximately 92,000 clones, approximately 84% occurring once. Sequences were obtained from blood. The receptors here all came from a person aged 18 to 69 in good health.

The V and J genes are TRBV11-2 and TRBJ2-1, with TRBD2 matching over 8 bases. CDR1 SGHAT and CDR2 FQNNGV come from the germline V gene. J gave up 6 bases and V 4 bases, and 11 bases lay outside the gene matches. The CDR3 length is 16 residues. CDR3 amino acids: CASSSGLARKVNEQFF. The CDR3 DNA sequence: TGTGCCAGCAGCTCTGGACTAGCAAGAAAAGTCAATGAGCAGTTCTTC.

The V gene is TRBV4-1, the J gene TRBJ1-3, with a weak D call TRBD1 (5 bases). V lost 0 bases, J lost 7 bases, and 19 bases lay in between. Germline values: CDR1 MGHRA, CDR2 YSYEKL. The CDR3 runs to 17 residues. In nucleotides, the CDR3 is TGCGCCAGCAGCCAAGATTGGGGACGTCGAACGTGGAACACCATATATTTT. It codes for CASSQDWGRRTWNTIYF.

The chain links TRBV7-6 to TRBJ2-3, with D unclear. Germline CDR1 and CDR2: SGHVS and FNYEAQ. The CDR3 consists of 15 residues. Trimming left V 5 bases short and J 0 bases short, with 12 bases between. The CDR3 DNA reads as TGTGCCAGCAGCCTGACGGACGGTAGCACAGATACGCAGTATTTT. Translating gives CASSLTDGSTDTQYF.

V gene TRBV6-6 combines with J gene TRBJ2-1, with D possibly TRBD2 on 7 matching bases. Trimming pared 2 bases from V and 4 bases from J, leaving 12 bases between. CDR1 MNHNY and CDR2 SVGAGI come from the germline V gene (reference sequence). The CDR3 loop spans 15 amino acids. DNA of the CDR3: TGTGCCAGCAGTTACGGGGGGGCCGATTACAATGAGCAGTTCTTC. Translation gives CASSYGGADYNEQFF.

This chain's CDR3 is CASSEAKGTNYGYTF. The CDR3 nucleotides read TGTGCCAGCAGTGAAGCCAAGGGGACTAACTATGGCTACACCTTC. The rearrangement joins TRBV2 to TRBJ1-2; possibly TRBD1 for D (5 bases). The germline CDR1 and CDR2 sequences are SNHLY and FYNNEI. V dropped 0 bases and J dropped 0 bases, with 8 bases sitting between them. This CDR3 region has 15 residues.

This sequence joins TRBV5-6 and TRBJ2-7; D might be TRBD1 or TRBD2, each matching 6 bases. The CDR3 contains 18 residues. Trimming stripped 5 bases from V and 2 bases from J, with 26 bases between. In germline, CDR1 is SGHDT, CDR2 YYEEEE. Written as DNA, the CDR3 is TGTGCCAGCAGACTGACTAGGGGAGTGGACAGTCTCACCTACGAGCAGTACTTC. Translating it yields CASRLTRGVDSLTYEQYF.

The CDR3 DNA follows: TGCAGCGTTGTCCCCCCCGGGTTGAGCACAGATACGCAGTATTTT. Residues: CSVVPPGLSTDTQYF. V is TRBV29-1 and J is TRBJ2-3, with no clear D. V dropped 4 bases and J dropped 0 bases, with 14 bases sitting between them. This CDR3 has 15 amino acids. CDR1 is SQVTM and CDR2 is ANQGSEA in the germline V gene.

As DNA, the CDR3 is TGTGCCAGCAGCCCCCACTATGGGGGGGCGGTCGACACAGATACGCAGTATTTT. This encodes CASSPHYGGAVDTDTQYF. The chain uses TRBV9 and TRBJ2-3; perhaps TRBD2 as D (7 bases). The V end lost 4 bases, the J end lost 2 bases, and 23 bases lay between the germline ends. The germline CDR1 and CDR2 sequences are SGDLS and YYNGEE. The CDR3 extends over 18 amino acids.

To note about this clone: Germline is not matched at one junction end, which may reflect a read error. The chain is built from TRBV4-1 and TRBJ1-5; D remains unclear. This CDR3 spans 13 amino acids. Germline V gene sequence: CDR1 MGHRA, CDR2 YSYEKL. The CDR3 is CASSQEITQPQHF. CDR3 in DNA: TGCGCCAGCAGTCAAGAAATAACCCAGCCCCAGCATTTT.

This sequence joins TRBV19 and TRBJ1-1, with TRBD1 identical over 9 bases. CDR1 and CDR2 (germline): LNHDA, SQIVND (reference sequence). The CDR3 spans 14 residues. The J segment lost 8 bases and the V segment lost 1 base, leaving 5 bases of the junction unmatched. CDR3 amino acids: CASSIARDRAEAFF. In DNA, the CDR3 is TGTGCCAGTAGTATAGCAAGGGACAGGGCAGAAGCTTTCTTT.

The chain is built from TRBV10-3 and TRBJ1-1; D ambiguous. The CDR3 is made up of 13 amino acids. V lost 0 bases to trimming and J lost 1 base, with 3 bases between them. From germline, CDR1 is ENHRY and CDR2 SYGVKD. CDR3 in DNA: TGTGCCATCAGTGAGTCCAGGAACACTGAAGCTTTCTTT. Its translation: CAISESRNTEAFF.

The chain employs TRBV19 and TRBJ2-2; the D is unclear. CDR1 LNHDA and CDR2 SQIVND come from the germline V gene (reference sequence). Trimming removed 1 base at V and 5 bases at J, with 11 bases between. This CDR3 has 15 residues. This CDR3 reads CASSIGLARTGELFF. The CDR3 DNA sequence: TGTGCCAGTAGTATAGGCCTGGCTAGGACCGGGGAGCTGTTTTTT. Using reference TRBV19 and TRBJ2-2 for the parts outside the CDR3, the full variable domain is DGGITQSPKYLFRKEGQNVTLSCEQNLNHDAMYWYRQDPGQGLRLIYYSQIVNDFQKGDIAEGYSVSREKKESFPLTVTSAQKNPTAFYLCASSIGLARTGELFFGEGSRLTVL.

The chain combines TRBV28 with TRBJ1-1, with D hard to call. The germline CDR1 and CDR2 sequences are MDHEN and SYDVKM. V was clipped by 6 bases and J by 1 base, with 9 bases between them. The CDR3 runs to 13 residues. As DNA, the CDR3 is TGTGCCAGCAGATACTCTCCGAACACTGAAGCTTTCTTT. It translates to CASRYSPNTEAFF. Based on the CDR3 plus reference TRBV28 and TRBJ1-1, the full variable domain is DVKVTQSSRYLVKRTGEKVFLECVQDMDHENMFWYRQDPGLGLRLIYFSYDVKMKEKGDIPEGYSVSREKKERFSLILESASTNQTSMYLCASRYSPNTEAFFGQGTRLTVV.

The V and J genes are TRBV6-6 and TRBJ2-1; TRBD1 matches 7 bases. V lost 7 bases and J lost 6; bases outside the gene matches: 9. Germline V gives CDR1 MNHNY, CDR2 SVGAGI (reference sequence). The CDR3 runs to 14 residues. The CDR3 DNA reads TGTGCCAGCATTGACGACAGGGCTCGCAATGAGCAGTTCTTC. Protein sequence: CASIDDRARNEQFF.

This clone was seen once. This sequence joins TRBV5-6 and TRBJ2-7, with a tentative D call TRBD2 (5 bases). The CDR3 is 16 amino acids. The ends were cut back, 1 base at V and 2 bases at J, with 16 bases in the middle. Germline V gene sequence: CDR1 SGHDT, CDR2 YYEEEE. The CDR3 loop is CASSLSRGYRTYEQYF. Written as DNA, the CDR3 is TGTGCCAGCAGCTTGTCTAGAGGGTATCGTACCTACGAGCAGTACTTC.

This clone was observed a few times. The chain has TRBV7-2 and TRBJ2-6, with D uncertain. Germline V CDR1 and CDR2: SGHTA, FQGNSA. V gave up 5 bases and J gave up 0 bases, with 11 bases separating them. The CDR3 has 16 residues. The CDR3 sequence is CASSLGANSGANVLTF. CDR3 sequence (DNA): TGTGCCAGCAGCCTCGGTGCTAACTCTGGGGCCAACGTCCTGACTTTC.

This chain joins TRBV10-3 and TRBJ1-4, with TRBD1 matching over 9 bases. Trimming cost V 10 bases and J 0 bases; bases outside gene matches: 9. The CDR3 has 16 residues. Germline CDR1 ENHRY, CDR2 SYGVKD. The CDR3, as DNA: TGTGCCACAAAGACCGGGACAGGGACAACTAATGAAAAACTGTTTTTT. This gives the protein CATKTGTGTTNEKLFF.

V usage is TRBV9 and J usage is TRBJ2-3; no clear D gene. V lost 4 bases and J 6 bases, leaving 12 bases between the germline ends. The CDR3 loop spans 13 amino acids. In germline, CDR1 is SGDLS, CDR2 YYNGEE. The CDR3 DNA reads as TGTGCCAGCAGCCCGGCATCCCTTGATACGCAGTATTTT. This translates into CASSPASLDTQYF.

The chain is built from TRBV6-5 and TRBJ2-7; TRBD2 matches 10 bases. V shed 5 bases and J 2 bases; nucleotides not matched to a gene: 6. The CDR3 loop spans 15 amino acids. Germline V gene sequence: CDR1 MNHEY, CDR2 SVGAGI. CDR3 loop: CASSPERGGPYEQYF. The CDR3 nucleotides read TGTGCCAGCAGTCCGGAGCGGGGGGGCCCCTACGAGCAGTACTTC.

The CDR3 DNA reads TGTGCCAGCAGACTTTACAGGGATGGTGGCTACACCTTC. Protein product: CASRLYRDGGYTF. This chain uses TRBV5-8 with TRBJ1-2; a weak D match, TRBD1 (6 bases). Deletions cut 5 bases from V and 7 bases from J, with 15 bases between. This CDR3 spans 13 amino acids. Germline V CDR1 and CDR2: SGHTS, YDEGEE. Filled out from reference TRBV5-8 and TRBJ1-2, the complete variable domain reads EAGVTQSPTHLIKTRGQQATLRCSPISGHTSVYWYQQALGLGLQFLLWYDEGEERNRGNFPPRFSGRQFPNYSSELNVNALELEDSALYLCASRLYRDGGYTFGSGTRLTVV.

In regard to this clone: Within the sample, other DNA sequences also encode this same CDR3. The gene calls are TRBV7-2 and TRBJ2-1; D ambiguous. The CDR3 loop spans 17 amino acids. Looked up from germline, CDR1 is SGHTA and CDR2 is FQGNSA. The V end was cut by 1 base, the J end by 8 bases, with 21 bases between. This chain's CDR3 is CASSLGRHRVRSDEQFF. CDR3 nucleotide sequence: TGTGCCAGCAGCTTAGGGAGACATAGGGTCCGGAGTGATGAGCAGTTCTTC.

The gene calls are TRBV6-1 and TRBJ2-2; 7 bases map to TRBD1. V lost 5 bases, J lost 2 bases, and 5 bases stayed unmatched. Germline CDR1 is MNHNS and CDR2 is SASEGT. CDR3 length: 15 amino acids. The CDR3 spells CASSPRTGNTGELFF. The CDR3 coding sequence is TGTGCCAGCAGTCCTCGGACAGGAAACACCGGGGAGCTGTTTTTT.

V usage is TRBV7-9 and J usage is TRBJ2-7; 10 nucleotides line up with TRBD2. The CDR3 has 15 residues. The germline CDR1 and CDR2 sequences are SEHNR and FQNEAQ (reference sequence). Trimming removed 1 base from V and 3 bases from J; junction bases left unmatched: 3. CDR3 nucleotide sequence: TGTGCCAGCAGCTTAGGGGCTAGCGGGGGCTACGAGCAGTACTTC. Amino acid sequence: CASSLGASGGYEQYF.

The V and J genes are TRBV7-3 and TRBJ1-2, with D perhaps TRBD1 (6 bases). Trimming removed 5 bases at V and 8 bases at J, with 18 bases between. The length of the CDR3 is 14 residues. In germline, CDR1 is SGHTA, CDR2 FQGTGA. The CDR3 reads CASSPRGGTSGYTF. As DNA, the CDR3 is TGTGCCAGCAGCCCCCGGGGGGGGACAAGCGGCTACACCTTC.